Listed here are 9 T cell receptor beta chains from one sample, sequenced in a study of OX40 agonist ivuxolimab in advanced cancers. Some clones are missing from TCRdb's copy, which holds only in-frame ones; the method was immunoSEQ multiplex PCR. The sample yields 35,000 to 40,000 clones, roughly 87% seen once. The sequenced sample was CD4+ or CD8+ T cells sorted from blood, obtained in a trial of the OX40 agonist ivuxolimab. These receptors were collected from an adult with an advanced solid tumor such as melanoma, head and neck, liver or kidney cancer.

This chain uses TRBV4-3 with TRBJ2-7; 9 nucleotides align to TRBD1. This CDR3 spans 20 amino acids. V trimming: 3 bases; J trimming: 0 bases; junction bases outside the gene matches: 18. Germline V gene sequence: CDR1 LGHNA, CDR2 YSLEER. DNA for the CDR3: TGCGCCAGCAGCCAGAATCCGGGACAGGGTATATTGGCCCCCTCCTACGAGCAGTACTTC. As protein: CASSQNPGQGILAPSYEQYF.

This clone was recorded only once. J is TRBJ2-7 and V is TRBV11-2, with 11 bases fitting TRBD1. The CDR3 consists of 15 residues. The germline gives CDR1 SGHAT, CDR2 FQNNGV. The trim removed 5 bases at V and 3 bases at J, leaving 6 bases unmatched. CDR3 loop: CASSLGTGGFYEQYF. In DNA form, the CDR3 reads TGTGCCAGCAGCCTAGGGACAGGGGGATTCTACGAGCAGTACTTC.

This clone was recorded once. The chain carries TRBV5-5 and TRBJ2-7, with 9 bases identical to TRBD1. The CDR3 contains 14 residues. From germline, CDR1 is SGHKS and CDR2 YYEKEE (reference sequence). V shed 4 bases, J shed 3 bases, and the junction held 5 bases outside the gene matches. CDR3 region: CASSADRGIYEQYF. For the CDR3, the DNA is TGTGCCAGCAGCGCAGACAGGGGGATCTACGAGCAGTACTTC. Drawing the rest from reference TRBV5-5 and TRBJ2-7, the complete variable domain is DAGVTQSPTHLIKTRGQQVTLRCSPISGHKSVSWYQQVLGQGPQFIFQYYEKEERGRGNFPDRFSARQFPNYSSELNVNALLLGDSALYLCASSADRGIYEQYFGPGTRLTVT.

The chain is built from TRBV7-9 and TRBJ1-2; TRBD1 is a possible D gene (6 bases). The V end was cut by 5 bases, the J end by 3 bases, with 10 bases between. The CDR3 contains 13 residues. Looked up from germline, CDR1 is SEHNR and CDR2 is FQNEAQ (reference sequence). CDR3: CASSPWTDYGYTF. The CDR3 DNA reads TGTGCCAGCAGCCCTTGGACAGACTATGGCTACACCTTC.

This clone was picked up one time. The chain is built from TRBV7-6 and TRBJ2-3; 12 positions agree with TRBD2. V shed 4 bases and J 2 bases; nucleotides not matched to a gene: 4. CDR1 is SGHVS, CDR2 FNYEAQ, per germline. There are 16 residues in the CDR3. This CDR3 is CASSSASGGATDTQYF. CDR3 DNA sequence: TGTGCCAGCAGCTCCGCTAGCGGGGGGGCCACAGATACGCAGTATTTT. Supplemented by reference TRBV7-6 and TRBJ2-3, the full variable domain reads GAGVSQSPRYKVTKRGQDVALRCDPISGHVSLYWYRQALGQGPEFLTYFNYEAQQDKSGLPNDRFSAERPEGSISTLTIQRTEQRDSAMYRCASSSASGGATDTQYFGPGTRLTVL.

This chain links TRBV4-1 with TRBJ2-1; TRBD2 agrees at 14 bases. The V segment lost 1 base and the J segment 5 bases; nucleotides outside the gene matches: 4. Looked up from germline, CDR1 is MGHRA and CDR2 is YSYEKL. The length of the CDR3 is 17 residues. The CDR3 DNA sequence: TGCGCCAGCAGCCAAGGACTAGCGGGGGGGCTGGACAATGAGCAGTTCTTC. As protein: CASSQGLAGGLDNEQFF.

The V and J genes are TRBV11-2 and TRBJ2-7; the match to TRBD1 covers 8 bases. Germline CDR1 reads SGHAT; CDR2 reads FQNNGV. The CDR3 covers 17 residues. The trim removed 0 bases at V and 7 bases at J, leaving 14 bases unmatched. CDR3 protein: CASSLDSLGRGHEEQYF. The CDR3 nucleotides are TGTGCCAGCAGCTTAGATTCCCTGGGCAGGGGGCATGAGGAGCAGTACTTC. Variable domain in full (rest from reference TRBV11-2 and TRBJ2-7): EAGVAQSPRYKIIEKRQSVAFWCNPISGHATLYWYQQILGQGPKLLIQFQNNGVVDDSQLPKDRFSAERLKGVDSTLKIQPAKLEDSAVYLCASSLDSLGRGHEEQYFGPGTRLTVT.

This rearrangement joins TRBV28 to TRBJ2-7; 7 bases map to TRBD1. Germline CDR1 is MDHEN and CDR2 is SYDVKM. The CDR3 has 16 residues. V lost 6 bases, J lost 0 bases, and 11 bases stayed unmatched. The CDR3 coding sequence is TGTGCCAGCAGCCCTGATCGAGGGGGCGTCTCCTACGAGCAGTACTTC. Protein sequence: CASSPDRGGVSYEQYF.

This chain connects TRBV27 to TRBJ1-1; tentative D call: TRBD1 (6 bases). In germline, CDR1 is MNHEY, CDR2 SMNVEV (reference sequence). V was clipped by 0 bases and J by 7 bases, with 12 bases between them. The CDR3 has 14 amino acids. The CDR3: CASSLSGGLGEAFF. The CDR3 DNA is TGTGCCAGCAGTTTATCCGGGGGGCTGGGTGAAGCTTTCTTT.